These T cell receptor beta chains were read from a single sample in a study of blood T cell repertoires in COVID-19. Only in-frame clones appear in the TCRdb table, and some are missing; sequencing was by immunoSEQ multiplex PCR. The sample lists some 250,000 clones, 88% seen once, with 0.95% to 1% in the top ten. The sample comprised peripheral blood. These receptors were obtained from a woman between 40 and 50 years old who had recovered from COVID-19. The CDR3 runs from the conserved cysteine through the conserved F or W. The D gene is left open where the match is weak. The size of a clone is reported for some rows only, either as once, few or many, or as a class for expanded clones.

TRBV6-6	TRBJ2-1	-	TRBD2	CASSRGLAGANEQFF	TGTGCCAGCAGCCGCGGACTAGCGGGAGCCAATGAGCAGTTCTTC
TRBV19	TRBJ1-5	-	TRBD1	CASSPSQGSNQPQHF	TGTGCCAGTAGCCCCTCACAGGGGAGCAATCAGCCCCAGCATTTT
TRBV2	TRBJ2-7	-	-	CATPRSGDYEQYF	TGTGCCACCCCGCGATCGGGGGACTACGAGCAGTACTTC
TRBV7-3	TRBJ2-1	-	TRBD2	CASSRGSTTTSGLVF	TGTGCCAGCAGCCGTGGGAGTACCACGACTAGCGGGTTGGTCTTC
TRBV12-3/TRBV12-4	TRBJ2-2	-	-	CANRRGHTGELFF	TGTGCCAATAGGAGGGGCCACACCGGGGAGCTGTTTTTT
TRBV7-8	TRBJ1-1	-	-	CASSLGGPPARVTEAFF	TGTGCCAGCAGCTTAGGGGGCCCCCCAGCAAGGGTCACTGAAGCTTTCTTT
TRBV15	TRBJ2-2	-	-	CATSRADFGELFF	TGTGCCACCAGCAGAGCCGACTTTGGGGAGCTGTTTTTT
TRBV12-3/TRBV12-4	TRBJ1-2	-	TRBD1	CASSLGTGDGYTF	TGTGCCAGCAGTTTAGGGACAGGGGACGGCTACACCTTC
TRBV2	TRBJ2-3	-	-	CASSVLGTDTQYF	TGTGCCAGCAGCGTACTAGGCACAGATACGCAGTATTTT
TRBV9	TRBJ2-2	once	-	CASSLGQINTGELFF	TGTGCCAGCAGCCTCGGACAGATTAACACCGGGGAGCTGTTTTTT
TRBV7-9	TRBJ2-1	-	TRBD2	CASSPGTSGRAGGYNEQFF	TGTGCCAGCAGCCCAGGGACTAGCGGGAGGGCCGGGGGGTACAATGAGCAGTTCTTC
TRBV15	TRBJ2-1	-	TRBD2	CATSRVLAGEGEQFF	TGTGCCACCAGCAGAGTCCTAGCGGGAGAGGGTGAGCAGTTCTTC
TRBV19	TRBJ1-2	-	-	CASSIGGRFYGYTF	TGTGCCAGTAGTATTGGCGGCCGCTTCTATGGCTACACCTTC
TRBV25-1	TRBJ1-4	-	-	CATQGIGGSEKLFF	TGTGCCACCCAGGGGATAGGGGGTAGTGAAAAACTGTTTTTT
TRBV5-1	TRBJ2-3	-	TRBD2	CASSLGLNTDTQYF	TGCGCCAGCAGCCTGGGACTAAACACAGATACGCAGTATTTT
TRBV12-5	TRBJ1-5	-	-	CASGLVLGSNQPQHF	TGTGCTAGTGGTTTGGTACTGGGCTCCAATCAGCCCCAGCATTTT
TRBV3-1/TRBV3-2	TRBJ1-5	-	TRBD1	CASSQRQGASPQPQHF	TGTGCCAGCAGCCAGAGACAGGGGGCATCCCCTCAGCCCCAGCATTTT
TRBV7-3	TRBJ2-1	-	-	CASSPSWGSLNEQFF	TGTGCCAGCAGCCCATCCTGGGGCAGCCTTAATGAGCAGTTCTTC
TRBV30	TRBJ1-2	-	-	CAWSRQAGGYTF	TGTGCCTGGAGCCGACAGGCCGGGGGCTACACCTTC
TRBV11-2	TRBJ1-1	-	-	CASRRGQNTEAFF	TGTGCCAGCAGAAGGGGCCAGAACACTGAAGCTTTCTTT
TRBV5-1	TRBJ1-3	-	TRBD1	CASSLGTGSPSSGNTIYF	TGCGCCAGCAGCTTGGGGACAGGGAGCCCAAGCTCTGGAAACACCATATATTTT
TRBV5-1	TRBJ2-7	-	-	CASSPDRIREQYF	TGCGCCAGCAGCCCTGACAGGATTCGCGAGCAGTACTTC